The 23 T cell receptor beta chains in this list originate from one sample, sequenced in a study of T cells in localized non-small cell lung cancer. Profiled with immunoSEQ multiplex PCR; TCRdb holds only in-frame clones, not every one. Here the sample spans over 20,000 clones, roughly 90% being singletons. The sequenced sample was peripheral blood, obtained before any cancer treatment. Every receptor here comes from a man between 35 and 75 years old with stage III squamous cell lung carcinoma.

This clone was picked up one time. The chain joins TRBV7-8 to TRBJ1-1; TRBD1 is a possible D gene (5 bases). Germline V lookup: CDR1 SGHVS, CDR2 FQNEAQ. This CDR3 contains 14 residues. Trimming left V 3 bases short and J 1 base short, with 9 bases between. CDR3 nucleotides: TGTGCCAGCAGCTTGGGGGAGGGGAACACTGAAGCTTTCTTT. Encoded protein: CASSLGEGNTEAFF.

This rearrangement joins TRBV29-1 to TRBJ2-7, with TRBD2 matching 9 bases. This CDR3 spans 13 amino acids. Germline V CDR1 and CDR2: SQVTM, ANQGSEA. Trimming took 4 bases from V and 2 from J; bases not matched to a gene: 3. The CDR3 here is CSVVTSGTYEQYF. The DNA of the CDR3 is TGCAGCGTTGTGACTAGCGGAACCTACGAGCAGTACTTC.

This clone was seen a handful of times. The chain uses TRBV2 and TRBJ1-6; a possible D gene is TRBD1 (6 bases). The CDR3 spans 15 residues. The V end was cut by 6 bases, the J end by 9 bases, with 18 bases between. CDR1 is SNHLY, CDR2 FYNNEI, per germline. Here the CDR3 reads CASSYREFGGSPLHF. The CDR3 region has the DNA TGTGCCAGCAGCTACAGGGAGTTTGGGGGTTCACCCCTCCACTTT.

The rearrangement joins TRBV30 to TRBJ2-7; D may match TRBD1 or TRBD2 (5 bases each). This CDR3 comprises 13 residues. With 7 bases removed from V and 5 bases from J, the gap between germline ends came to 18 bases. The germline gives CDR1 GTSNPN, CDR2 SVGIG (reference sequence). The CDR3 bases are TGTGCCTCCCCGGGTAAGGGACGGGACGAGCAGTACTTC. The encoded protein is CASPGKGRDEQYF.

The CDR3 loop reads CASSLSQGMNTEAFF. The CDR3 bases are TGTGCCAGCAGCTTATCACAGGGGATGAACACTGAAGCTTTCTTT. V usage is TRBV11-3 and J usage is TRBJ1-1; 7 bases line up with TRBD1. The CDR3 length is 15 residues. V trimming: 2 bases; J trimming: 0 bases; junction bases outside the gene matches: 3. CDR1 SGHNT and CDR2 YENEEA come from the germline V gene. Supplemented by reference TRBV11-3 and TRBJ1-1, the full variable domain reads EAGVVQSPRYKIIEKKQPVAFWCNPISGHNTLYWYLQNLGQGPELLIRYENEEAVDDSQLPKDRFSAERLKGVDSTLKIQPAELGDSAVYLCASSLSQGMNTEAFFGQGTRLTVV.

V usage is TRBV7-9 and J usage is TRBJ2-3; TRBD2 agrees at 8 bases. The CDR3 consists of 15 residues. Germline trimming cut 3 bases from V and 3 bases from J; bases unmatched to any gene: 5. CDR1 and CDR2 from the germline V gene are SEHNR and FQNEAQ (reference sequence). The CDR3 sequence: CASSFRGGGTDTQYF. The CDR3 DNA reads TGTGCCAGCAGCTTCCGGGGGGGCGGAACAGATACGCAGTATTTT.

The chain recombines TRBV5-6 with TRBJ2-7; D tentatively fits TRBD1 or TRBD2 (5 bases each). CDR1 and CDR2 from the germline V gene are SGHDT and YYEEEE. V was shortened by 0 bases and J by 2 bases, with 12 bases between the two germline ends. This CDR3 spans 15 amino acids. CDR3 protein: CASSLDPGTTYEQYF. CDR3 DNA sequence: TGTGCCAGCAGCTTGGATCCGGGGACCACCTACGAGCAGTACTTC.

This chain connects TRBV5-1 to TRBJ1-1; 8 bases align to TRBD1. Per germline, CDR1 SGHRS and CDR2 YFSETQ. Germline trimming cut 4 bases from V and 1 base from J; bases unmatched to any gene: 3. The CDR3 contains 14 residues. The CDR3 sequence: CASSAGTGNTEAFF. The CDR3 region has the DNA TGCGCCAGCAGCGCCGGGACAGGGAACACTGAAGCTTTCTTT.

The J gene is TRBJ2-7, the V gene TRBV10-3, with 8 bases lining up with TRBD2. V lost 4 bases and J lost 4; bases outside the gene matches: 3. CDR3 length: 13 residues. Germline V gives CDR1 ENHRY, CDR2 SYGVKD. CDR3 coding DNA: TGTGCCATCAGTGTCGAGCGGGAGTACGAGCAGTACTTC. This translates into CAISVEREYEQYF.

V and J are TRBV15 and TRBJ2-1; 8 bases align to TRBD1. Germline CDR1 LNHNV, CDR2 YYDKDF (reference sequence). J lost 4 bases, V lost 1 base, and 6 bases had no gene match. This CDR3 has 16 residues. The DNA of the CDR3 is TGTGCCACCAGCAGAGGGACGGGACAGGTATACAATGAGCAGTTCTTC. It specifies CATSRGTGQVYNEQFF.

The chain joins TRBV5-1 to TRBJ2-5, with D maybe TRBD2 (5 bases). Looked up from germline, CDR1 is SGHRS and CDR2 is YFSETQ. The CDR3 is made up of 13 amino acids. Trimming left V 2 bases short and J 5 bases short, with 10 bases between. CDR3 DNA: TGCGCCAGCAGCTTCTCAGGCGGGGAGACCCAGTACTTC. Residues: CASSFSGGETQYF.

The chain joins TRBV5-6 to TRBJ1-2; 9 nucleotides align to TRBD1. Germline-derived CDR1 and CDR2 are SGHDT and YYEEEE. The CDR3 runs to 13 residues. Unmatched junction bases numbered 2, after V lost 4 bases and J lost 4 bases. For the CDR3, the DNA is TGTGCCAGCAGCCCGACAGGGGGCTATGGCTACACCTTC. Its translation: CASSPTGGYGYTF.

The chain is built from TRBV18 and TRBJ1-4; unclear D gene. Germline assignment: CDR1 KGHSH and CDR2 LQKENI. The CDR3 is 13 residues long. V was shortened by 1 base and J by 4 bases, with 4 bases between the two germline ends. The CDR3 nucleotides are TGTGCCAGCTCACCACTAAGTAATGAAAAACTGTTTTTT. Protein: CASSPLSNEKLFF.

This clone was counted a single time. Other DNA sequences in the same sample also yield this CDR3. The CDR3 is CASSYSRNTGELFF. The DNA of the CDR3 is TGTGCCAGCAGTTACTCGAGAAACACCGGGGAGCTGTTTTTT. This chain links TRBV6-5 with TRBJ2-2, with D uncertain. Deletions cut 0 bases from V and 2 bases from J, with 4 bases between. The CDR3 is made up of 14 amino acids. CDR1 is MNHEY, CDR2 SVGAGI, per germline.

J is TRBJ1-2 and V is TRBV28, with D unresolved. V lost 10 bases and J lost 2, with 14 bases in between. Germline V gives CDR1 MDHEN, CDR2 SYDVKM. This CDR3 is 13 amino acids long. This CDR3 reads CATERPPNYGYTF. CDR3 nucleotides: TGTGCCACCGAGCGGCCACCAAACTATGGCTACACCTTC.

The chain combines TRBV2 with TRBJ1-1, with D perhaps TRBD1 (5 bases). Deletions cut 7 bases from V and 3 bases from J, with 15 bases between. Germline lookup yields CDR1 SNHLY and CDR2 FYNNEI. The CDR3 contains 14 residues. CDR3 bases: TGTGCCAGCATAGAAGAACACAGGTACACTGAAGCTTTCTTT. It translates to CASIEEHRYTEAFF.

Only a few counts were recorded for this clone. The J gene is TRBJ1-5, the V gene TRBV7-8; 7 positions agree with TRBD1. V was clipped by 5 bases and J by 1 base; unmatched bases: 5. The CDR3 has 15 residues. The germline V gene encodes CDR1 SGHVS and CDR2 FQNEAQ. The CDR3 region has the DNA TGTGCCAGCAGCACGGGACAGTCGAGCAATCAGCCCCAGCATTTT. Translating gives CASSTGQSSNQPQHF.

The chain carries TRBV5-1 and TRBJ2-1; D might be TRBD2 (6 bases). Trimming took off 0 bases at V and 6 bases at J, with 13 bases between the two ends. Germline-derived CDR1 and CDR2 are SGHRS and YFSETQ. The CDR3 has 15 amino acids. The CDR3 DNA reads TGCGCCAGCAGCTTGGGAATCCGGGACTCCAATGAGCAGTTCTTC. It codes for CASSLGIRDSNEQFF.

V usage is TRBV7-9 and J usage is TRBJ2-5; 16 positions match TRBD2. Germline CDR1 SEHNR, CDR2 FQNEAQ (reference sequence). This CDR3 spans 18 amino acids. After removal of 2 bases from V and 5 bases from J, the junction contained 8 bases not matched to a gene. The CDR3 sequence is CASSLPRGLAGGPETQYF. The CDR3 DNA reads TGTGCCAGCAGCTTACCCCGGGGACTAGCGGGAGGGCCGGAGACCCAGTACTTC.

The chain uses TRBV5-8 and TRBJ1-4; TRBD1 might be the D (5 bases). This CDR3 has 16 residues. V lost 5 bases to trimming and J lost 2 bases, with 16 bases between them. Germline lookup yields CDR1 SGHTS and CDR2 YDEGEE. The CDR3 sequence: CASRIQGRATNEKLFF. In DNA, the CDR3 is TGTGCCAGCAGGATTCAAGGCAGGGCCACTAATGAAAAACTGTTTTTT.

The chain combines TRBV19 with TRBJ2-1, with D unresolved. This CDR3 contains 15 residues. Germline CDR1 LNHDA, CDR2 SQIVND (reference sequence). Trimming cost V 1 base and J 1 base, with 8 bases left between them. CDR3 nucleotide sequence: TGTGCCAGTAGTATAGGTCAGAATTCCTACAATGAGCAGTTCTTC. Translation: CASSIGQNSYNEQFF. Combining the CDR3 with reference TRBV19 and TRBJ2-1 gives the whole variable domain DGGITQSPKYLFRKEGQNVTLSCEQNLNHDAMYWYRQDPGQGLRLIYYSQIVNDFQKGDIAEGYSVSREKKESFPLTVTSAQKNPTAFYLCASSIGQNSYNEQFFGPGTRLTVL.

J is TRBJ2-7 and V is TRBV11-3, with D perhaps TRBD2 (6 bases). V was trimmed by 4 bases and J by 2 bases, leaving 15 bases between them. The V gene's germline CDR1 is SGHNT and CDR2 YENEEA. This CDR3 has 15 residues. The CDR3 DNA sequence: TGTGCCAGCAGCTCAGCCTCGGGAGCCGCCTACGAGCAGTACTTC. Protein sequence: CASSSASGAAYEQYF.

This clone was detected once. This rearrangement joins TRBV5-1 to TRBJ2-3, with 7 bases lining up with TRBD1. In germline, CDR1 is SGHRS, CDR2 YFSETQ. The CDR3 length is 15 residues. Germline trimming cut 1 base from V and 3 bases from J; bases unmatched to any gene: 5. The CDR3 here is CASSLTGDRTDTQYF. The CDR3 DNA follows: TGCGCCAGCAGCTTGACAGGGGATCGGACAGATACGCAGTATTTT.